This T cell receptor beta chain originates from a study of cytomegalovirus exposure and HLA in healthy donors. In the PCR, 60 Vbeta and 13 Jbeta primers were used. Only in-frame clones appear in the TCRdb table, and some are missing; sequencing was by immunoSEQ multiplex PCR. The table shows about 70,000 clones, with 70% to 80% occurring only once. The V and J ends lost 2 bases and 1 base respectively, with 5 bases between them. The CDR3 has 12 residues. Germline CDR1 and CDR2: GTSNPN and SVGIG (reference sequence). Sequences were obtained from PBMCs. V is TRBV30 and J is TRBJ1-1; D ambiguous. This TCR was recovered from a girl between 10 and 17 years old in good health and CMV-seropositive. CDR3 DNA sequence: TGTGCCTGGAGTCACGGGAACACTGAAGCTTTCTTT. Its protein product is CAWSHGNTEAFF.